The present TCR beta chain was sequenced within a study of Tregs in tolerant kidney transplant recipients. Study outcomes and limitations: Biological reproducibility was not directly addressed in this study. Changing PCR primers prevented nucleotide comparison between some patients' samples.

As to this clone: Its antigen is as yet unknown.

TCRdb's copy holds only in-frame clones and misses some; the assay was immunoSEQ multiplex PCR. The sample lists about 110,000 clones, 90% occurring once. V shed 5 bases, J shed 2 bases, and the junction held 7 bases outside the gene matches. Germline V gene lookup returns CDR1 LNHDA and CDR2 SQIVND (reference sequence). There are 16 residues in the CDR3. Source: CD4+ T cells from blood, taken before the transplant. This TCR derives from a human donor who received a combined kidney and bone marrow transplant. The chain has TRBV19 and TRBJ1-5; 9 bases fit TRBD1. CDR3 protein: CASSPDRGVGNQPQHF. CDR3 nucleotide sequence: TGTGCCAGTAGTCCGGACAGGGGTGTTGGCAATCAGCCCCAGCATTTT. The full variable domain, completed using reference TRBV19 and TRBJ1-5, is DGGITQSPKYLFRKEGQNVTLSCEQNLNHDAMYWYRQDPGQGLRLIYYSQIVNDFQKGDIAEGYSVSREKKESFPLTVTSAQKNPTAFYLCASSPDRGVGNQPQHFGDGTRLSIL.